The 5 T cell receptor beta chains below all came from one sample that was sequenced in a study of blood T cell repertoires in COVID-19. Sequenced by immunoSEQ multiplex PCR; TCRdb stores in-frame clones only, minus some. The table has about 140,000 clones, about 77% seen once. Material for sequencing was peripheral blood. These receptors all stem from a woman aged 45-59 years with active or convalescent COVID-19.

CDR3 DNA: TGTGCCAGCAGCATGACAGGGTGGGTTTTGCGTGGCTACACCTTC. Amino acids: CASSMTGWVLRGYTF. The chain is built from TRBV5-6 and TRBJ1-2, with 7 bases that match TRBD1. Germline V gives CDR1 SGHDT, CDR2 YYEEEE. Trimming removed 4 bases from V and 7 bases from J; junction bases left unmatched: 13. The CDR3 covers 15 residues.

The chain combines TRBV28 with TRBJ1-6; perhaps TRBD1 as D (6 bases). V dropped 8 bases and J dropped 6 bases, with 17 bases sitting between them. This CDR3 is 15 amino acids long. Germline CDR1 and CDR2: MDHEN and SYDVKM. The CDR3, as DNA: TGTGCCAGCCGCCGTGAGGGGGTGGCTAATTCACCCCTCCACTTT. Its protein product is CASRREGVANSPLHF.

The chain uses TRBV2 and TRBJ1-3; D is ambiguous. This CDR3 contains 16 residues. Per the germline V gene, CDR1 is SNHLY and CDR2 is FYNNEI. Trimming stripped 6 bases from V and 2 bases from J, with 17 bases between. The CDR3 reads CASSALVGGPGNTIYF. In nucleotides, the CDR3 is TGTGCCAGCAGCGCCCTGGTTGGAGGGCCTGGAAACACCATATATTTT.

The chain combines TRBV4-3 with TRBJ1-3; D gene unclear. Germline V gives CDR1 LGHNA, CDR2 YSLEER. The V end lost 2 bases, the J end lost 0 bases, and 8 bases lay between the germline ends. The CDR3 has 15 amino acids. CDR3 nucleotide sequence: TGCGCCAGCAGCCAAACAATTATCTCTGGAAACACCATATATTTT. Encoded protein: CASSQTIISGNTIYF.

This clone has just a few counts. DNA for the CDR3: TGTGCCAGCAGCCCCTACAGGGGGCCACCCCTCCACTTT. As protein: CASSPYRGPPLHF. The chain couples TRBV11-1 to TRBJ1-6, with 9 bases aligning to TRBD1. The CDR3 is 13 residues long. Germline V gives CDR1 SGHAT, CDR2 FQDESV (reference sequence). The trim removed 5 bases at V and 11 bases at J, leaving 4 bases unmatched.